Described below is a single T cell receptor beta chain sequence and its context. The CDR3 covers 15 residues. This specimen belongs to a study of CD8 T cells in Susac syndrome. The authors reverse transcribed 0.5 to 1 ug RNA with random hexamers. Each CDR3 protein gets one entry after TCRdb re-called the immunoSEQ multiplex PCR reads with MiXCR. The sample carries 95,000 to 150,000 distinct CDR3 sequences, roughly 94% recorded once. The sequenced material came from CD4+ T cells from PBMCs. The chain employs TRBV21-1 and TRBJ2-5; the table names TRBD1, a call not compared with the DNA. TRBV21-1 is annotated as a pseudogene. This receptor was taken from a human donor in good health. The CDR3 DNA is TGTGCCAGCAGCATCGGGACAGGAGGGGGAGAGACCCAGTACTTC. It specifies CASSIGTGGGETQYF.